The T cell receptor (beta chain) described here comes from a study of regulatory T cells in long-lasting Graves disease. This CDR3 spans 16 amino acids. Between the trimmed V and J ends, which lost 7 bases and 2 bases, there was a span of 20 bases. Per germline, CDR1 SNHLY and CDR2 FYNNEI. This clonotype has at least ten counts. What it binds is not known. Time point indicated: persistent/refractory GD, antithyroid drugs over 5 years with positive TRAb. Generation of the TCR library employed RNA extracted from PBMCs. From each patient, 8 to 10 milliliters of peripheral blood was drawn and collected into an EDTA anticoagulant tube. Arm-PCR of CDR3 regions and iRepertoire HTBI primers were used to build TCR beta libraries. Each CDR3 protein is one row after TCRdb ran MiXCR on the multiplex PCR reads. There are 450,000 or so distinct CDR3 sequences in the sample; 22% occur only once, and around 13% lies in the top ten.

General study points: Persistent cases favored TRBV28, TRBJ1-2 and TRBJ2-5. New patients shared fewer public clonotypes (about 1,000) than persistent patients did (over 2,500).

The rearrangement joins TRBV2 to TRBJ2-5; no definite D call. The receptor was isolated from a female donor with Graves disease. The sample here was peripheral blood mononuclear cells (PBMCs), taken when the disease was refractory, from a patient treated with antithyroid drugs. The CDR3 DNA follows: TGTGCCAGCAAGCAGGACCCCACGACAACGCAAGAGACCCAGTACTTC. Amino acids: CASKQDPTTTQETQYF.